A selection of T cell receptor beta chains follows, all from one sample in a study of response to subunit inactivated influenza vaccine. Via MiXCR, TCRdb re-called the RT-PCR reads, giving one row per CDR3 protein. The sample shows 650,000 to 850,000 distinct CDR3 sequences, around 13% of them seen only once. The material was PBMCs from blood, obtained 14 to 15 days before vaccination. The receptors come from a middle-aged man who received an inactivated influenza vaccine. Each CDR3 is given with its conserved first and last residue. A D gene is named only where the DNA matches it firmly. Where a row states a size, it is once, few, many or the class of an expanded clone; other rows omit it.

d_gene	j_gene	v_gene	abundance	CDR3nt	CDR3aa
TRBD1	TRBJ2-7	TRBV27	many	TGTGCCAGCAGCCCCGGGACAGGGGGTTACGAGCAGTACTTC	CASSPGTGGYEQYF
.	TRBJ2-3	TRBV7-2	few	TGTGCCAGCAGCTTAGATCGGGGGGCCGGAGATACGCAGTATTTT	CASSLDRGAGDTQYF
.	TRBJ2-3	TRBV4-3	many	TGCGCCAGCAGCCAAGATACCCTCTCAGATACGCAGTATTTT	CASSQDTLSDTQYF
.	TRBJ1-2	TRBV4-3	.	TGCGCCAGCAGCCAAGATCAAAGCGGCAGGGTGAAAGGCTACACCTTC	CASSQDQSGRVKGYTF
.	TRBJ2-3	TRBV9	few	TGTGCCAGCAGCGTAGCTGAACAGACCTACACAGATACGCAGTATTTT	CASSVAEQTYTDTQYF
.	TRBJ2-7	TRBV7-2	few	TGTGCCAGCAGCTTAGGAGCGATTTTAACCTACGAGCAGTACTTC	CASSLGAILTYEQYF
.	TRBJ1-6	TRBV20-1	.	TGCAGTGCTCTACAGGAGAATAATTCACCCCTCCACTTT	CSALQENNSPLHF
.	TRBJ1-2	TRBV9	.	TGTGCCAGCAGCGGTAGGTCAGGGGCGAACTATGGCTACACCTTC	CASSGRSGANYGYTF
.	TRBJ2-1	TRBV5-6	.	TGTGCCAGCAGCTCTCTGGTCCCCAACGGGCCGTTCTTC	CASSSLVPNGPFF
.	TRBJ2-7	TRBV2	.	TGTGCCAGCAGCCCCCGACCCCCCCGGCGCCGAGTAGACTACGAGCAGTACTTC	CASSPRPPRRRVDYEQYF
TRBD2	TRBJ2-1	TRBV5-6	.	TGTGCCAGCAGCTTGGAAGGGATGGCGGGAGGGTCCTACAATGAGCAGTTCTTC	CASSLEGMAGGSYNEQFF
.	TRBJ1-2	TRBV29-1	.	TGCAGCGTTGAAGGCGCCCCGGACAGCCTCTTCTTATATGGCTACACCTTC	CSVEGAPDSLFLYGYTF
TRBD2	TRBJ2-1	TRBV20-1	.	TGCAGTGCTAGAGAGCCTATGAGCGGGAGGGGGAATGAGCAGTTCTTC	CSAREPMSGRGNEQFF
.	TRBJ2-5	TRBV12-3/TRBV12-4	many	TGTGCCAGCAGTTCCTTGGCCCAAGAGACCCAGTACTTC	CASSSLAQETQYF
TRBD1	TRBJ1-6	TRBV4-3	few	TGCGCCATCCCCGGGACAGGGGGTTCACCCCTCCACTTT	CAIPGTGGSPLHF
.	TRBJ1-5	TRBV6-1	few	TGTGCCAGCAGCGCCGGGACATCCTCCAATCAGCCCCAGCATTTT	CASSAGTSSNQPQHF
.	TRBJ2-7	TRBV27	many	TGTGCCAGCAGTGCCCAACTAGGCTACGAGCAGTACTTC	CASSAQLGYEQYF
TRBD2	TRBJ2-3	TRBV5-1	few	TGCGCCAGCAGCTTGCTAACGGGAGGGCCTCCAGATACGCAGTATTTT	CASSLLTGGPPDTQYF
.	TRBJ1-1	TRBV3-1	few	TGTGCCGCCACAGGCGTTGGGAACACTGAAGCTTTCTTT	CAATGVGNTEAFF
TRBD2	TRBJ2-3	TRBV27	few	TGTGCCAGCAGCCCCCCTCCCCTAGCGGGAAGGGGTACGCAGTATTTT	CASSPPPLAGRGTQYF
.	TRBJ2-7	TRBV21-1	.	TGTGCCCGGGGAAACTACGAGCAGTACTTC	CARGNYEQYF
TRBD1	TRBJ2-1	TRBV4-3	.	TGCGCCAGCAGCCAACTTGGGACAGATGAGCAGTTCTTC	CASSQLGTDEQFF
.	TRBJ1-2	TRBV12-3/TRBV12-4	.	TGTGCCAGCACCTTGGAGGCACTTAACTATGGCTACACCTTC	CASTLEALNYGYTF
TRBD1	TRBJ2-4	TRBV9	.	TGTGCCAGCAGCGTAGGACAGGGGGCCCAAAACATTCAGTACTTC	CASSVGQGAQNIQYF
.	TRBJ2-2	TRBV12-3/TRBV12-4	few	TGTGCCAGCAGTTTCAACAGGGTTTCGACCGGGGAGCTGTTTTTT	CASSFNRVSTGELFF
TRBD1	TRBJ1-2	TRBV4-3	few	TGCGCCAGCAGCCCAACGGACAGGAGAATCTATGGCTACACCTTC	CASSPTDRRIYGYTF
TRBD2	TRBJ2-5	TRBV5-5	.	TGTGCCAGCAGAGGCGGGGGGCAGGGAGAGACCCAGTACTTC	CASRGGGQGETQYF
TRBD1	TRBJ1-6	TRBV6-1	.	TGTGCCAGCAGACGGGGACAGGGGAATTCACCCCTCCACTTT	CASRRGQGNSPLHF
TRBD1	TRBJ1-5	TRBV28	few	TGTGCCAGCCGGACAGGGACTAATCAGCCCCAGCATTTT	CASRTGTNQPQHF
.	TRBJ2-5	TRBV7-6	.	TGTGCCAGCAGCTTAGAAGTGGGAGGTCCTGCGGAGACCCAGTACTTC	CASSLEVGGPAETQYF
.	TRBJ1-1	TRBV19	.	TGTGCCAGTCGACCCAACTCTCAGGAGCTGAACACTGAAGCTTTCTTT	CASRPNSQELNTEAFF
TRBD2	TRBJ2-5	TRBV7-8	.	TGTGCCAGCAGCTTCCTTTTTAGCGGGGGGAAGGAGACCCAGTACTTC	CASSFLFSGGKETQYF
.	TRBJ2-3	TRBV7-2	.	TGTGCCAGCAGGTTAGGAATACCGAGCACAGATACGCAGTATTTT	CASRLGIPSTDTQYF
TRBD2	TRBJ2-5	TRBV27	.	TGTGCCAGCAGTCCCCTCCCGACTAGCGGAGGCCAAGAGACCCAGTACTTC	CASSPLPTSGGQETQYF
.	TRBJ1-1	TRBV9	.	TGTGCCAGCAGCGTAGAAAAAATTGGACAGCCAGGATTCTTT	CASSVEKIGQPGFF
.	TRBJ2-6	TRBV29-1	.	TGCAGCGTTGAAAGAGTTCCCGTCTCTGGGGCCAACGTCCTGACTTTC	CSVERVPVSGANVLTF
.	TRBJ2-1	TRBV6-2/TRBV6-3	.	TGTGCCAGCAGTTACTTTGGGGGAAATGAGCAGTTCTTC	CASSYFGGNEQFF